The clone carrying this T cell receptor beta chain was counted a single time. What it binds is not known. This CDR3 is built from 16 residues. Per germline, CDR1 SEHNR and CDR2 FQNEAQ (reference sequence). The V end was cut by 4 bases, the J end by 0 bases, with 10 bases between. This sample was taken from a study of T cell responses to AZD1222 COVID-19 vaccine. Background on the study: Analyses pooled second doses at about 4 or about 12 weeks.

Libraries were prepared by immunoSEQ multiplex PCR; TCRdb keeps only in-frame clonotypes and omits some of them. The sample lists about 170,000 clones; roughly 92% were seen once. Study results and limitations: As reported, nearly half of all spike-specific TCRs target variant regions that are unmutated. Baseline testing showed seropositivity in only a handful of AZD1222 recipients.

This receptor was identified in an adult in good health. This sequence joins TRBV7-9 and TRBJ1-6, with D possibly being TRBD1 (5 bases). This specimen was peripheral blood, taken on day 0 of AZD1222 vaccination. CDR3 DNA sequence: TGTGCCAGCAGCTCCAGACAGAGCTCCTATAATTCACCCCTCCACTTT. It specifies CASSSRQSSYNSPLHF.